What follows are 16 T cell receptor beta chains derived from one specimen sequenced in a study of early T cells in non-severe SARS-CoV-2 infection (dated by TCRdb to the early 2020s). Libraries were made using 5' RACE. The listed sequencing device is NextSeq 500. TCRdb reworked the public reads: Q25 trimming with fastp, MiXCR clone assembly, productive beta chains retained. Rows merge per CDR3 protein into single entries with the most common DNA and genes. Counted in this sample were under 85,000 distinct CDR3 sequences; roughly 13% of them appeared once. The biggest ten clones account for around 1.1% of the sample. The sample consisted of whole blood. All receptors derive from an adult who was a healthcare worker with PCR-confirmed SARS-CoV-2 infection or an uninfected control (not recorded which).

A few counts support this clonotype. This rearrangement joins TRBV7-9 to TRBJ2-1; 10 bases line up with TRBD2. CDR3 length: 17 residues. The V and J ends lost 1 base and 0 bases, in that order; junction bases with no gene match: 3. Per the germline V gene, CDR1 is SEHNR and CDR2 is FQNEAQ (reference sequence). Here the CDR3 reads CASSLERTSGSYNEQFF. The CDR3 DNA reads as TGTGCCAGCAGCTTAGAGAGGACTAGCGGCTCCTACAATGAGCAGTTCTTC.

This clonotype came up a few times. CDR3 region: CASSLGTRDTGELFF. CDR3 nucleotide sequence: TGCGCCAGCAGCCTAGGGACGAGGGATACCGGGGAGCTGTTTTTT. The V and J genes are TRBV5-1 and TRBJ2-2; the D call may be TRBD1 or TRBD2 (5 bases each). V was clipped by 4 bases and J by 5 bases, with 15 bases between them. Germline V gene sequence: CDR1 SGHRS, CDR2 YFSETQ. The CDR3 has 15 amino acids.

V gene TRBV12-3 or TRBV12-4 combines with J gene TRBJ2-3; the match to TRBD2 covers 16 bases. This CDR3 has 20 residues. Losses at the gene ends were 4 bases for V and 3 bases for J; bases not matched to a gene: 13. The CDR3 DNA reads as TGTGCCAGCAGTTCCCCACTCGGGACTAGCGGGGGGGCCTGGACAGATACGCAGTATTTT. Translating gives CASSSPLGTSGGAWTDTQYF.

This clonotype was counted a few times. V gene TRBV5-4 combines with J gene TRBJ2-3, with 15 bases identical to TRBD2. The V and J ends lost 6 bases and 4 bases, in that order; junction bases with no gene match: 12. This CDR3 has 18 residues. The germline gives CDR1 SGHNT, CDR2 YYREEE (reference sequence). The CDR3 reads CASTRREWTSGGADTQYF. CDR3 nucleotide sequence: TGTGCCAGCACCCGACGGGAATGGACTAGCGGGGGGGCAGATACGCAGTATTTT.

This clonotype was detected a few times. The chain employs TRBV12-3 or TRBV12-4 and TRBJ2-1, with 9 positions matching TRBD1. Trimming at V came to 6 bases and at J to 6 bases, leaving 9 bases not matched to a gene. This CDR3 comprises 15 residues. For the CDR3, the DNA is TGTGCCAGCAGACTCACGGGACAGGGTTCCAATGAGCAGTTCTTC. It is translated as CASRLTGQGSNEQFF.

This chain connects TRBV16 to TRBJ2-7; D is ambiguous. The ends were cut back, 0 bases at V and 0 bases at J, with 15 bases in the middle. CDR1 is KGHSY and CDR2 is FQNENV in the germline V gene. The CDR3 is 17 residues long. CDR3 bases: TGTGCCAGCAGCCAATCTATCCGGCCGAGAAGCTCCTACGAGCAGTACTTC. Protein: CASSQSIRPRSSYEQYF.

The chain recombines TRBV24-1 with TRBJ2-1; 8 bases agree with TRBD2. Per the germline V gene, CDR1 is KGHDR and CDR2 is SFDVKD. This CDR3 region has 16 residues. V dropped 4 bases and J dropped 7; count of bases not matched to a gene: 11. The chain's CDR3 is CATSDPPSGGTNEQFF. In nucleotides, the CDR3 is TGTGCCACCAGTGACCCCCCCAGCGGGGGAACGAATGAGCAGTTCTTC.

The chain employs TRBV18 and TRBJ1-1; D perhaps matches TRBD1 (6 bases). The CDR3 is made up of 18 amino acids. V was cut by 2 bases and J by 0 bases, with 19 bases left in between. Germline V gene data show CDR1 as KGHSH and CDR2 as LQKENI. The CDR3 coding sequence is TGTGCCAGCTCACCAGACCCCCCTTGGACAGTGATGAACACTGAAGCTTTCTTT. This gives the protein CASSPDPPWTVMNTEAFF.

This clonotype was seen a few times. The chain is built from TRBV28 and TRBJ2-7; perhaps TRBD2 as D (5 bases). V lost 5 bases, J lost 3 bases, and 14 bases lay in between. Germline V lookup: CDR1 MDHEN, CDR2 SYDVKM. The CDR3 contains 14 residues. CDR3 amino acids: CASSPKLVIYEQYF. The CDR3 DNA sequence: TGTGCCAGCAGTCCCAAACTAGTGATCTACGAGCAGTACTTC.

This clonotype was seen only a few times. The V call is TRBV20-1, the J call TRBJ2-7, with D possibly being TRBD1 or TRBD2 (5 bases each). Trimming left V 6 bases short and J 0 bases short, with 15 bases between. Germline CDR1 and CDR2: DFQATT and SNEGSKA (reference sequence). CDR3 length equals 14 residues. CDR3 residues: CSAPGTRSSYEQYF. CDR3 nucleotide sequence: TGCAGTGCCCCTGGGACGCGAAGCTCCTACGAGCAGTACTTC.

This clonotype came up a few times. The CDR3 nucleotides read TGCGCCAGCAGCCAGGATGACAGCCGCAACTTGAACACTGAAGCTTTCTTT. Translated: CASSQDDSRNLNTEAFF. This chain connects TRBV4-3 to TRBJ1-1, with D possibly being TRBD1 (5 bases). CDR1 and CDR2 from the germline V gene are LGHNA and YSLEER. CDR3 length: 17 residues. Trimming cost V 3 bases and J 0 bases, with 17 bases left between them.

This clonotype occurred a few times. The V call is TRBV7-2, the J call TRBJ2-1; D is possibly TRBD1 (5 bases). Germline-derived CDR1 and CDR2 are SGHTA and FQGNSA. The V gene lost 3 bases and the J gene lost 10 bases, with 28 bases spanning the gap. The CDR3 loop spans 18 amino acids. CDR3 nucleotide sequence: TGTGCCAGCAGCTTTCAATTCGTCGGACACCCACCAGAGATGGAGCAGTTCTTC. Translating gives CASSFQFVGHPPEMEQFF.

The chain recombines TRBV16 with TRBJ2-7, with 10 bases fitting TRBD2. Germline trimming cut 4 bases from V and 1 base from J; bases unmatched to any gene: 7. The CDR3 length is 16 residues. The germline CDR1 and CDR2 sequences are KGHSY and FQNENV. The CDR3 reads CASSLLAGALSYEQYF. CDR3 sequence (DNA): TGTGCCAGCAGCCTTCTAGCGGGAGCTTTATCCTACGAGCAGTACTTC.

This chain connects TRBV28 to TRBJ2-7, with D unresolved. With 3 bases removed from V and 0 bases from J, the gap between germline ends came to 15 bases. The CDR3 has 16 residues. The germline V gene encodes CDR1 MDHEN and CDR2 SYDVKM. CDR3: CASSFQYGSSSYEQYF. The CDR3 bases are TGTGCCAGCAGTTTTCAGTACGGTTCTAGCTCCTACGAGCAGTACTTC.

The CDR3: CSASRLQGPGANVLTF. The DNA for the CDR3 is TGCAGTGCTAGCAGATTACAGGGACCTGGGGCCAACGTCCTGACTTTC. The rearrangement links TRBV20-1 to TRBJ2-6; tentative D call: TRBD1 (6 bases). The CDR3 spans 16 residues. Looked up from germline, CDR1 is DFQATT and CDR2 is SNEGSKA (reference sequence). V was pared by 3 bases and J by 2 bases, with 14 bases between.

A few counts support this clonotype. The chain employs TRBV29-1 and TRBJ1-2, with TRBD1 matching over 7 bases. V lost 5 bases to trimming and J lost 6 bases; unmatched junction nucleotides: 3. This CDR3 is built from 11 residues. The V gene's germline CDR1 is SQVTM and CDR2 ANQGSEA. CDR3 loop: CSVRQGHGYTF. CDR3 bases: TGCAGCGTTCGACAGGGTCATGGCTACACCTTC.